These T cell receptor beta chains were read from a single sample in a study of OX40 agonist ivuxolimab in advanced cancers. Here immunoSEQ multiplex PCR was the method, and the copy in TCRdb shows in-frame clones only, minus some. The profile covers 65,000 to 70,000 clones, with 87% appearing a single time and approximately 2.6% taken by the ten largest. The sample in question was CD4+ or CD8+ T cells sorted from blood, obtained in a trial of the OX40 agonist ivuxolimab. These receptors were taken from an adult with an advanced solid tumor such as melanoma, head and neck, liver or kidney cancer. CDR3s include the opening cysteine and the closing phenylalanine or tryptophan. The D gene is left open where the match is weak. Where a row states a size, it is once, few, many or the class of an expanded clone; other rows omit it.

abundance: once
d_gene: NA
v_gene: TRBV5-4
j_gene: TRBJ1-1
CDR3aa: CASSTGGRVSNTEAFF
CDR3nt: TGTGCCAGCAGCACCGGGGGACGGGTATCGAACACTGAAGCTTTCTTT

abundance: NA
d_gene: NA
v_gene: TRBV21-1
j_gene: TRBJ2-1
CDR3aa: CASMEGLDTNEQFF
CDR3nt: TGTGCCAGCATGGAAGGGCTGGATACCAATGAGCAGTTCTTC

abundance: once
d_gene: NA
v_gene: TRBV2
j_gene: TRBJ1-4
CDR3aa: CASCPERNEKLFF
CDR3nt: TGTGCCAGCTGCCCGGAGCGTAATGAAAAACTGTTTTTT

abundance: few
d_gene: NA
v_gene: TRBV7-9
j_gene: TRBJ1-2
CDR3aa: CASSLAGGEGYTF
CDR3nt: TGTGCCAGCAGCTTAGCGGGGGGCGAAGGCTACACCTTC

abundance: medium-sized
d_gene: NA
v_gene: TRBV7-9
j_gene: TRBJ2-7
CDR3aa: CASSLTGLTYEQYF
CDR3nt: TGTGCCAGCAGCTTGACGGGTCTCACCTACGAGCAGTACTTC

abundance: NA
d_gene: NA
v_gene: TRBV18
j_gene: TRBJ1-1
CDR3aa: CASSPNRDTEAFF
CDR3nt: TGTGCCAGCTCACCAAACAGGGACACTGAAGCTTTCTTT

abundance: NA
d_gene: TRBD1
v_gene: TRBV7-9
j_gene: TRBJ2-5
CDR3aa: CASSLGGQGRIQETQYF
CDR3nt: TGTGCCAGCAGCTTAGGGGGACAGGGTCGGATCCAGGAGACCCAGTACTTC

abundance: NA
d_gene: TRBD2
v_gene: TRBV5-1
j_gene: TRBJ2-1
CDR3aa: CASSLSSGRIYEQFF
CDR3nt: TGCGCCAGCAGCTTGAGTAGCGGGAGGATCTATGAGCAGTTCTTC

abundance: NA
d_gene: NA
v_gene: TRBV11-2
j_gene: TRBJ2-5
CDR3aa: CASSSSGPIGSGEQYF
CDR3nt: TGTGCCAGCAGCTCAAGTGGACCGATAGGATCCGGGGAGCAGTACTTC

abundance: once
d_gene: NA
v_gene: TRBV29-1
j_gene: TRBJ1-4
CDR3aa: CSVRTRGEEKLFF
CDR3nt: TGCAGCGTCCGGACAAGAGGAGAAGAAAAACTGTTTTTT

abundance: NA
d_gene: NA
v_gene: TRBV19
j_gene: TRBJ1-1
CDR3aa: CASRAGIDEAFF
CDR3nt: TGTGCCAGTAGGGCAGGAATAGATGAAGCTTTCTTT

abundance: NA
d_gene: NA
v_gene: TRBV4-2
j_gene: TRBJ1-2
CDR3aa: CASSQEMGGGYTF
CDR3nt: TGTGCCAGCAGCCAAGAGATGGGGGGAGGCTACACCTTC

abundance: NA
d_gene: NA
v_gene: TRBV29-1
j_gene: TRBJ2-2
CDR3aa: CSVAGAPNTGELFF
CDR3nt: TGCAGCGTTGCAGGCGCCCCGAACACCGGGGAGCTGTTTTTT

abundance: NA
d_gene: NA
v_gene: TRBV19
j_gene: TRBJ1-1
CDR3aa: CASSTNTEAFF
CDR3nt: TGTGCCAGTAGCACAAACACTGAAGCTTTCTTT

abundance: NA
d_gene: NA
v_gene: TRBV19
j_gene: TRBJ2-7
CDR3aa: CASSITGPYEQYF
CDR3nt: TGTGCCAGTAGTATAACGGGCCCCTACGAGCAGTACTTC

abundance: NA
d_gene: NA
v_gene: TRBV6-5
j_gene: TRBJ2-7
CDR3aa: CASSSGTLTREQYF
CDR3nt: TGTGCCAGCAGTTCCGGGACGCTGACCCGCGAGCAGTACTTC

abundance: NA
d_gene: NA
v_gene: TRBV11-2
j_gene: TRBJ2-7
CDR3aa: CASTLGPQSYEQYF
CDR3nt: TGTGCCAGCACCTTGGGACCACAATCCTACGAGCAGTACTTC

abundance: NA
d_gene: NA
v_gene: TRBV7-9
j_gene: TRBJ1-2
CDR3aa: CASSSQARTKDGYTF
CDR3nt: TGTGCCAGCAGCTCTCAAGCCAGGACAAAGGATGGCTACACCTTC

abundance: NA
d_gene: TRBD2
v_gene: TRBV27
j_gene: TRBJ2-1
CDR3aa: CASSSSGAYNEQFF
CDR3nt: TGTGCCAGCAGTTCTAGCGGAGCTTACAATGAGCAGTTCTTC

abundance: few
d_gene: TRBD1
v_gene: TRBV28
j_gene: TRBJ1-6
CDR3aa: CASRDPGTGGHFFHF
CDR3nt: TGTGCCAGCAGGGACCCCGGGACAGGGGGCCACTTCTTCCACTTT

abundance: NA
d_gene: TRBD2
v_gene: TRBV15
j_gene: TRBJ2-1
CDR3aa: CATSRDSFQEGGLREQFF
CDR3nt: TGTGCCACCAGCAGAGATTCGTTTCAGGAGGGAGGGCTGCGTGAGCAGTTCTTC

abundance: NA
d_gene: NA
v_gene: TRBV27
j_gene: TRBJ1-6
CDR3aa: CARLEAGDSPLHF
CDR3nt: TGTGCCAGACTTGAGGCAGGGGATTCACCCCTCCACTTT

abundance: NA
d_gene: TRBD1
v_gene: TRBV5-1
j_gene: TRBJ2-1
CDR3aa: CASSLGQGWNEQFF
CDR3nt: TGCGCCAGCAGCTTGGGACAGGGATGGAATGAGCAGTTCTTC

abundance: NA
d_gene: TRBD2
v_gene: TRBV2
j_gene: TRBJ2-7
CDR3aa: CASREASGATYEQYF
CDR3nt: TGTGCCAGCAGGGAGGCTAGCGGGGCTACCTACGAGCAGTACTTC

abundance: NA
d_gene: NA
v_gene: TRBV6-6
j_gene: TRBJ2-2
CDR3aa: CASSSAGSTGELFF
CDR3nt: TGTGCCAGCAGTTCGGCCGGGAGCACCGGGGAGCTGTTTTTT

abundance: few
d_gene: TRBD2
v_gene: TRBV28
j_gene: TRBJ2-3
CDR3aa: CASSSQLAGFTDTQYF
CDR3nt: TGTGCCAGCAGTTCCCAACTAGCGGGGTTCACAGATACGCAGTATTTT

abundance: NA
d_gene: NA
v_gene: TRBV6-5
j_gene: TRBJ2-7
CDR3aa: CASSYGGPAHYEQYF
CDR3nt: TGTGCCAGCAGTTACGGAGGACCTGCCCACTACGAGCAGTACTTC

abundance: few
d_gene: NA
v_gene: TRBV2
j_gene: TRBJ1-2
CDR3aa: CASTRTVDYGYTF
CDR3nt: TGTGCCAGCACTCGGACAGTGGACTATGGCTACACCTTC

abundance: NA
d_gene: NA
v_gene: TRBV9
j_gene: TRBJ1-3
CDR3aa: CASSVESVSGNTIYF
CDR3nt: TGTGCCAGCAGCGTAGAGTCAGTGTCTGGAAACACCATATATTTT

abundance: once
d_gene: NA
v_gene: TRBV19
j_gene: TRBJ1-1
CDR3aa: CASSISGYQNTEAFF
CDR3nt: TGTGCCAGTAGTATCTCCGGTTACCAGAACACTGAAGCTTTCTTT

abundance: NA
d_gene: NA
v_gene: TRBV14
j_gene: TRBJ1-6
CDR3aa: CASSQDRGPSPLHF
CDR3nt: TGTGCCAGCAGCCAAGACCGGGGACCGTCACCCCTCCACTTT

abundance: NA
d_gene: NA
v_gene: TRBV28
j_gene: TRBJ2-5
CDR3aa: CASSLIGTQETQYF
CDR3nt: TGTGCCAGCAGTTTAATAGGAACCCAAGAGACCCAGTACTTC

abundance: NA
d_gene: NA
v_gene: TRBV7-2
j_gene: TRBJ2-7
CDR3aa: CASSPSSYEQYF
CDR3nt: TGTGCCAGCAGCCCAAGCTCCTACGAGCAGTACTTC

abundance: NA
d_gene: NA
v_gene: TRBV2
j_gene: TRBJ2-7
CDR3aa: CASSEAPPGGQQYF
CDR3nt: TGTGCCAGCAGTGAAGCGCCCCCTGGGGGGCAGCAGTACTTC

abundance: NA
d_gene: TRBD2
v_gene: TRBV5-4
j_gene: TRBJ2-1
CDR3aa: CASSLGLAGVNNEQFF
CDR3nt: TGTGCCAGCAGCTTGGGACTAGCGGGGGTGAACAATGAGCAGTTCTTC